The rows below give T cell receptor beta chains drawn from one sample of a study of blood T cell repertoires in COVID-19. Repertoires were generated with immunoSEQ multiplex PCR, while TCRdb's copy carries only in-frame clones and drops some. This table holds over 70,000 clones, roughly 84% found once. The sample comprised peripheral blood. These receptors came from a man in his 60s with COVID-19, enrolled during active disease. The CDR3 runs from the conserved cysteine through the conserved F or W. A D gene is named only where the DNA matches it firmly.

d_call: TRBD2; v_call: TRBV4-2; cdr3_aa: CASSQGVVGAGVSYNEQFF
d_call: TRBD1; v_call: TRBV19; cdr3_aa: CASSTTTGGSYNSPLHF
d_call: TRBD2; v_call: TRBV9; cdr3_aa: CASSVEGGLAGGRGETQYF
d_call: TRBD1; v_call: TRBV10-3; cdr3_aa: CAISLDRGGTEAFF
d_call: TRBD1; v_call: TRBV28; cdr3_aa: CASSLPGQGVGGGRWELFF
d_call: NA; v_call: TRBV5-5; cdr3_aa: CASSLGGGYMNTEAFF
d_call: TRBD2; v_call: TRBV10-3; cdr3_aa: CAIRSESGRNGASYNEQFF
d_call: NA; v_call: TRBV18; cdr3_aa: CASSPDSGFRYGYTF
d_call: TRBD2; v_call: TRBV5-1; cdr3_aa: CASSLSAGGPYEQYF
d_call: TRBD1; v_call: TRBV28; cdr3_aa: CASTPEAGGAMNTEAFF
d_call: TRBD2; v_call: TRBV13; cdr3_aa: CASRSLRSLREFKDTQYF
d_call: NA; v_call: TRBV9; cdr3_aa: CASSVESGLPPDEQFF
d_call: NA; v_call: TRBV3-1/TRBV3-2; cdr3_aa: CASRRTDAYEQYF
d_call: TRBD2; v_call: TRBV19; cdr3_aa: CASSSQAGAGQETQYF
d_call: NA; v_call: TRBV30; cdr3_aa: CAWSSYQQGYVYEQYF
d_call: TRBD2; v_call: TRBV11-2; cdr3_aa: CASSALSGSPGELFF
d_call: NA; v_call: TRBV4-1; cdr3_aa: CASSQYVLVRSSGANVLTF